The 15 T cell receptor beta chains in this list originate from one sample, sequenced in a study of blood T cells in healthy people across ages. Sample-barcoded 5' priming and a J-beta primer mix drove a second PCR of roughly 7 to 11 cycles. TCRdb re-analysed the 5' RACE reads in MiXCR, keeping a single row per CDR3 protein. The table includes over 1,200,000 distinct CDR3 sequences, approximately 59% detected once. The sample was blood. The source of these receptors is a man younger than 35 in good health.

The V gene is TRBV12-3 or TRBV12-4, the J gene TRBJ2-1; TRBD2 agrees at 10 bases. The CDR3 loop spans 15 amino acids. Trimming took 5 bases from V and 8 from J; bases not matched to a gene: 9. CDR3 bases: TGTGCCAGCAGTCCCCGTATAGCGGGAGGTGATGAGCAGTTCTTC. Translation: CASSPRIAGGDEQFF.

The chain recombines TRBV6-5 with TRBJ1-5, with D perhaps TRBD1 (6 bases). V was trimmed by 3 bases and J by 7 bases, leaving 25 bases between them. CDR3 size: 18 residues. In germline, CDR1 is MNHEY, CDR2 SVGAGI. The CDR3 coding sequence is TGTGCCAGCAGTTATACGCCGGGAGGTGAGGGGGTTAGGCAGCCCCAGCATTTT. It encodes CASSYTPGGEGVRQPQHF.

The V call is TRBV9, the J call TRBJ2-1; the D gene is possibly TRBD2 (6 bases). Germline CDR1 SGDLS, CDR2 YYNGEE. This CDR3 region has 16 residues. Trimming stripped 4 bases from V and 6 bases from J, with 20 bases between. Here the CDR3 reads CASSLSPRRAGNEQFF. Written as DNA, the CDR3 is TGTGCCAGCAGCCTCTCGCCGAGGCGAGCGGGCAATGAGCAGTTCTTC.

The chain uses TRBV27 and TRBJ2-1; D perhaps matches TRBD1 (6 bases). The V gene lost 5 bases and the J gene lost 7 bases, with 18 bases spanning the gap. Looked up from germline, CDR1 is MNHEY and CDR2 is SMNVEV (reference sequence). The CDR3 is made up of 15 amino acids. The CDR3 DNA is TGTGCCAGCAGTGGCCAGGACAGCGACACAAATGAGCAGTTCTTC. It translates to CASSGQDSDTNEQFF.

At least ten counts were recorded for this clonotype. The chain joins TRBV7-6 to TRBJ2-6; no reliable D call. Germline V lookup: CDR1 SGHVS, CDR2 FNYEAQ. The V end was cut by 2 bases, the J end by 0 bases, with 5 bases between. This CDR3 has 15 amino acids. The CDR3: CASSLQLSGANVLTF. CDR3 bases: TGTGCCAGCAGCTTACAGCTCTCTGGGGCCAACGTCCTGACTTTC.

The rearrangement links TRBV7-8 to TRBJ2-6; no clear D gene. Germline assignment: CDR1 SGHVS and CDR2 FQNEAQ. Trimming shortened V by 5 bases and J by 0 bases, and 11 bases separated the two germline ends. This CDR3 is built from 16 residues. This chain's CDR3 is CASSAQIGSGANVLTF. CDR3 DNA: TGTGCCAGCAGCGCACAGATCGGCTCTGGGGCCAACGTCCTGACTTTC.

The chain is built from TRBV4-1 and TRBJ2-7; D not certain. The ends were cut back, 2 bases at V and 3 bases at J, with 11 bases in the middle. There are 14 residues in the CDR3. The germline CDR1 and CDR2 sequences are MGHRA and YSYEKL. In DNA, the CDR3 is TGCGCCAGCAGCCAAAGGGCCTCCCTCTACGAGCAGTACTTC. It yields the protein CASSQRASLYEQYF.

Here the CDR3 DNA reads TGTGCCAGCAGCGCAGCCTTCTCGGGGGCTGAGCAGTTCTTC. The encoded protein is CASSAAFSGAEQFF. The J gene is TRBJ2-1, the V gene TRBV7-6; D possibly matches TRBD1 or TRBD2 (6 bases each). The V gene lost 5 bases and the J gene lost 9 bases, with 17 bases spanning the gap. The CDR3 contains 14 residues. Germline CDR1 and CDR2: SGHVS and FNYEAQ.

The V and J genes are TRBV6-2 or TRBV6-3 and TRBJ2-4; TRBD1 matches at 9 bases. The end of the DNA fits TRBJ2-7 better, so the J call may be wrong. Germline V gene lookup returns CDR1 MNHEY and CDR2 SVGEGT. The CDR3 is 15 amino acids. In DNA, the CDR3 is TGTGCCAGCACTAAAAGGGACAGGGCAACCTACGAGCAGTACTTC. This sequence encodes CASTKRDRATYEQYF.

The rearrangement joins TRBV18 to TRBJ2-5; perhaps TRBD1 as D (5 bases). The better agreement between TRBJ2-7 and the DNA end casts doubt on the J call. Germline-derived CDR1 and CDR2 are KGHSH and LQKENI. The CDR3 is 16 residues long. CDR3 sequence: CASSPQGQGLTYEQYF. CDR3 sequence (DNA): TGTGCCAGCTCACCACAGGGGCAGGGCTTGACCTACGAGCAGTACTTC.

The chain joins TRBV28 to TRBJ2-7; 9 bases fit TRBD1. This CDR3 is built from 15 residues. CDR1 and CDR2 from the germline V gene are MDHEN and SYDVKM. The V gene end was trimmed by 8 bases and the J gene end by 4 bases; junction bases not matched to a gene: 12. This CDR3 reads CASFKPGQGIYEQYF. As DNA, the CDR3 is TGTGCCAGCTTTAAACCGGGACAGGGAATATACGAGCAGTACTTC.

This chain links TRBV6-5 with TRBJ1-6; D ambiguous. The germline V and J ends were trimmed by 5 bases and 9 bases, with 8 bases remaining between them. The germline V gene has CDR1 MNHEY and CDR2 SVGAGI. The CDR3 runs 12 residues. In DNA form, the CDR3 reads TGTGCCAGCAGTCCTTCTTCTTCACCCCTCCACTTT. Encoded protein: CASSPSSSPLHF.

The chain employs TRBV27 and TRBJ2-3; a possible D gene is TRBD2 (5 bases). CDR3 length equals 15 residues. Trimming removed 5 bases from V and 5 bases from J, with 17 bases in between. Germline V CDR1 and CDR2: MNHEY, SMNVEV (reference sequence). The CDR3 nucleotides read TGTGCCAGCAGTGCCCTAGAGGGAGAGGTAGATACGCAGTATTTT. Translating gives CASSALEGEVDTQYF.

This sequence joins TRBV7-9 and TRBJ1-2; unclear D gene. Germline V CDR1 and CDR2: SEHNR, FQNEAQ (reference sequence). This CDR3 is 13 amino acids long. Trimming left V 5 bases short and J 4 bases short, with 11 bases between. CDR3 coding DNA: TGTGCCAGCAGCCCGGCGATGGTCTATGGCTACACCTTC. Amino acid sequence: CASSPAMVYGYTF. Full variable domain (missing parts from reference TRBV7-9 and TRBJ1-2): DTGVSQNPRHKITKRGQNVTFRCDPISEHNRLYWYRQTLGQGPEFLTYFQNEAQLEKSRLLSDRFSAERPKGSFSTLEIQRTEQGDSAMYLCASSPAMVYGYTFGSGTRLTVV.

This clonotype was recorded a few times. V and J are TRBV29-1 and TRBJ1-2; weak D call: TRBD1 (5 bases). In germline, CDR1 is SQVTM, CDR2 ANQGSEA. Trimming removed 3 bases at V and 5 bases at J, with 13 bases between. The CDR3 is 13 residues long. Here the CDR3 reads CSVDPGTKYGYTF. Written as DNA, the CDR3 is TGCAGCGTTGACCCCGGGACGAAGTATGGCTACACCTTC.